These T cell receptor beta chains were read from a single sample in a study of blood T cells in healthy people across ages. MiXCR was run by TCRdb on the 5' RACE reads, yielding one entry per CDR3 protein. The table shows over 1,500,000 distinct CDR3 sequences, with approximately 39% occurring only once. The sequenced material came from blood. Every receptor here comes from a human donor in good health. CDR3s include the opening cysteine and the closing phenylalanine or tryptophan. D genes are given only for firm matches. Clone size appears in some rows only: once, few, many, or a class for an expanded clone.

length	V	size	J	D	DNA	CDR3
12	TRBV29-1	few	TRBJ2-1	.	TGCAGCGTTGTGGACAGCTACAATGAGCAGTTCTTC	CSVVDSYNEQFF
15	TRBV6-2/TRBV6-3	few	TRBJ2-1	.	TGTGCCACCGTAGCATACCCGAGCTCCTACAATGAGCAGTTCTTC	CATVAYPSSYNEQFF
15	TRBV7-9	.	TRBJ2-5	TRBD1	TGTGCCAGCAGCACCCCGGACAGGGGGCAAGAGACCCAGTACTTC	CASSTPDRGQETQYF
14	TRBV12-3/TRBV12-4	few	TRBJ2-7	TRBD1	TGTGCCAGCAGTCGGGACAGGGAAATGGACGAGCAGTACTTC	CASSRDREMDEQYF
15	TRBV14	.	TRBJ2-7	.	TGTGCCAGCAGCCAATATGGGGCCGGAGGTTACGAGCAGTACTTC	CASSQYGAGGYEQYF
15	TRBV12-3/TRBV12-4	.	TRBJ1-2	.	TGTGCCAGCAGTTTAACCTTTCAAATTAAATATGGCTACACCTTC	CASSLTFQIKYGYTF
13	TRBV20-1	.	TRBJ2-7	.	TGCAGTGCTCGAAGTGGACAACTCTACGAGCAGTACTTC	CSARSGQLYEQYF
16	TRBV7-9	few	TRBJ2-1	TRBD1	TGTGCCAGCAGCTTTTACAGGGGGAACAGGATCAATGAGCAGTTCTTC	CASSFYRGNRINEQFF
14	TRBV28	few	TRBJ1-5	.	TGTGCCAGCAGTTCCTACAGGGGCAATCAGCCCCAGCATTTT	CASSSYRGNQPQHF
15	TRBV7-2	few	TRBJ1-6	TRBD1	TGTGCCAGCAGCAAGGGGACAGGGTTTGGGACACCCCTCCACTTT	CASSKGTGFGTPLHF
12	TRBV6-1	few	TRBJ1-1	TRBD1	TGTGCCACTCGGACAGGGGGGACTGAAGCTTTCTTT	CATRTGGTEAFF
12	TRBV6-2/TRBV6-3	few	TRBJ2-5	.	TGTGCCAGCAGTCGACTAGGTTCGGCCCAGTACTTC	CASSRLGSAQYF
15	TRBV10-3	few	TRBJ2-3	.	TGTGCCATCACGGGGGCCCCCTTTAGCACAGATACGCAGTATTTT	CAITGAPFSTDTQYF
13	TRBV29-1	few	TRBJ1-2	TRBD1	TGCAGCGTTGGAGGGACAGGCGGCTATGGCTACACCTTC	CSVGGTGGYGYTF